Described below is a single T cell receptor beta chain sequence and its context. Antigen: not known. This CDR3 has 14 amino acids. Per the germline V gene, CDR1 is ENHRY and CDR2 is SYGVKD. Trimming took 7 bases from V and 7 from J, leaving 16 bases between them. Assay: immunoSEQ multiplex PCR; the TCRdb copy retains only in-frame clones and omits some. The repertoire includes about 600,000 clones, 97% of them detected once, and around 0.058% sits in the top ten. The data originate from a study of shared clonotypes between healthy human individuals. General study results and limits: About 5% of naive CD4 clonotypes were shared across several donors. The study sampled only blood, and tissue repertoires likely differ.

Only Caucasian adults living in Nashville, Tennessee made up the donor group. Sequencing was carried out using naive CD4+ T cells sorted from blood. The subset here: CD45RA+ positively selected. This chain uses TRBV10-3 with TRBJ2-2; a weak D match, TRBD1 (6 bases). The clonotype was recovered from a woman aged 25 to 45 in good health. The CDR3 protein is CAITQGHTVGELFF. As DNA, the CDR3 is TGTGCCATCACTCAGGGGCACACGGTCGGGGAGCTGTTTTTT.